The 6 T cell receptor beta chains given below trace back to one sample, sequenced in a study of blood T cells in healthy people across ages. For the second PCR, which ran for roughly 6 to 12 cycles, a sample-barcoded 5' primer and a J-beta primer mix were used. MiXCR, applied by TCRdb to the 5' RACE reads, yields one record per CDR3 protein. This sample has fewer than 2 million distinct CDR3 sequences, with roughly two fifths found just once. Sample: blood. Every receptor here comes from a human donor in good health.

This chain uses TRBV6-1 with TRBJ2-1; the D call may be TRBD1 or TRBD2 (6 bases each). The CDR3 spans 18 residues. With 7 bases removed from V and 0 bases from J, the gap between germline ends came to 22 bases. The V gene's germline CDR1 is MNHNS and CDR2 SASEGT. CDR3 sequence (DNA): TGTGCCAGCAACAACCCCGAGGGGGGCCAAAGCTCCTACAATGAGCAGTTCTTC. Residues: CASNNPEGGQSSYNEQFF.

J is TRBJ2-1 and V is TRBV9; TRBD2 agrees at 7 bases. V dropped 6 bases and J dropped 3; count of bases not matched to a gene: 12. The length of the CDR3 is 16 residues. The V gene's germline CDR1 is SGDLS and CDR2 YYNGEE. The CDR3 nucleotides read TGTGCCAGCACCGAAAAATGGGAGGGTGACTACAATGAGCAGTTCTTC. Protein sequence: CASTEKWEGDYNEQFF. Full variable domain (rest looked up from reference TRBV9 and TRBJ2-1): DSGVTQTPKHLITATGQRVTLRCSPRSGDLSVYWYQQSLDQGLQFLIQYYNGEERAKGNILERFSAQQFPDLHSELNLSSLELGDSALYFCASTEKWEGDYNEQFFGPGTRLTVL.

The V gene is TRBV12-3 or TRBV12-4, the J gene TRBJ1-5; D gene ambiguous. This CDR3 contains 16 residues. V was shortened by 5 bases and J by 8 bases, with 22 bases between the two germline ends. The CDR3 region is CASSPKTLRAFEPQHF. The CDR3, as DNA: TGTGCCAGCAGTCCCAAAACCTTACGGGCGTTCGAGCCCCAGCATTTT.

With respect to this clonotype: At one end the junction does not follow the germline gene, possibly because of a read error. The rearrangement joins TRBV24-1 to TRBJ1-4; a possible D gene is TRBD1 (5 bases). Germline CDR1 and CDR2: KGHDR and SFDVKD. This CDR3 has 13 residues. As DNA, the CDR3 is TGCGCCACCAGTGCCCGGGGCAGGAGGGGACTGTCTTTT. Its protein is CATSARGRRGLSF.

This clonotype was found a few times. The J gene is TRBJ1-2, the V gene TRBV25-1, with unresolved D. Germline loops: CDR1 MGHDK, CDR2 SYGVNS. The germline V and J ends were trimmed by 4 bases and 7 bases, with 13 bases remaining between them. This CDR3 has 13 amino acids. The CDR3 DNA is TGTGCCAGCAGTGTTGAGGGCTGGGTTGGCTACACCTTC. It encodes CASSVEGWVGYTF.

V and J are TRBV6-5 and TRBJ2-2, with 9 bases aligning to TRBD1. Germline V gene lookup returns CDR1 MNHEY and CDR2 SVGAGI. The CDR3 has 16 residues. Unmatched junction bases numbered 9, after V lost 4 bases and J lost 6 bases. The CDR3 nucleotides read TGTGCCAGCAGTTTGGGACAGGGAATTATCCCCGGGGAGCTGTTTTTT. Protein product: CASSLGQGIIPGELFF.